The 18 T cell receptor beta chains reported below all come from one sample, sequenced in a study of cytotoxic CD8 clonotypes in ibrutinib-treated CLL. Only in-frame clones appear in the TCRdb table, and some are missing; sequencing was by immunoSEQ multiplex PCR. The sample has 250,000 to 350,000 clones, about 72% seen once. This sample comprised PBMCs, obtained at disease progression, from a patient treated with ibrutinib. The receptors were sampled from a human donor with chronic lymphocytic leukemia.

The rearrangement joins TRBV6-6 to TRBJ1-1, with D perhaps TRBD1 (5 bases). The CDR3 covers 16 residues. From germline, CDR1 is MNHNY and CDR2 SVGAGI (reference sequence). V was pared by 0 bases and J by 6 bases, with 17 bases between. As DNA, the CDR3 is TGTGCCAGCAGTTACTCCTGGCTCGCGACAGCTCCTGAAGCTTTCTTT. Residues: CASSYSWLATAPEAFF.

This chain joins TRBV10-3 and TRBJ2-2; D not certain. Trimming shortened V by 0 bases and J by 1 base, and 6 bases separated the two germline ends. Looked up from germline, CDR1 is ENHRY and CDR2 is SYGVKD. CDR3 length: 15 residues. The CDR3 DNA reads TGTGCCATCAGTGAGTCATCGGGGAACACCGGGGAGCTGTTTTTT. Its protein is CAISESSGNTGELFF.

The rearrangement joins TRBV7-9 to TRBJ2-7; D tentatively reads TRBD1 or TRBD2 (5 bases each). The germline V gene has CDR1 SEHNR and CDR2 FQNEAQ (reference sequence). The length of the CDR3 is 18 residues. V lost 4 bases and J lost 3, with 25 bases in between. The CDR3 loop is CASSSGDPTPGRLYEQYF. The CDR3 DNA reads as TGTGCCAGCAGCTCTGGGGACCCGACGCCGGGACGACTCTACGAGCAGTACTTC. The whole variable domain, remainder taken from reference TRBV7-9 and TRBJ2-7, is DTGVSQNPRHKITKRGQNVTFRCDPISEHNRLYWYRQTLGQGPEFLTYFQNEAQLEKSRLLSDRFSAERPKGSFSTLEIQRTEQGDSAMYLCASSSGDPTPGRLYEQYFGPGTRLTVT.

V and J are TRBV12-5 and TRBJ2-7; D possibly corresponds to TRBD1 (6 bases). CDR1 is LGHNT and CDR2 is FRNRAP in the germline V gene. The CDR3 is 14 amino acids. Trimming removed 3 bases at V and 2 bases at J, with 11 bases between. As DNA, the CDR3 is TGTGCTAGTGGTTTCCGGGACACGACCTACGAGCAGTACTTC. This encodes CASGFRDTTYEQYF.

The rearrangement joins TRBV27 to TRBJ2-1; D tentatively fits TRBD1 or TRBD2 (5 bases each). The germline V gene encodes CDR1 MNHEY and CDR2 SMNVEV (reference sequence). CDR3 length: 17 residues. V was clipped by 1 base and J by 2 bases, with 15 bases between them. For the CDR3, the DNA is TGTGCCAGCAGTTTATTTTGGGGGACCGACACCTACAATGAGCAGTTCTTC. Translation gives CASSLFWGTDTYNEQFF.

The chain couples TRBV5-1 to TRBJ1-4; unclear D gene. Germline V CDR1 and CDR2: SGHRS, YFSETQ. The CDR3 length is 15 residues. The V and J ends lost 0 bases and 6 bases respectively, with 12 bases between them. Here the CDR3 DNA reads TGCGCCAGCAGCTTGGACCCGGGTGATTATGAAAAACTGTTTTTT. Its translation is CASSLDPGDYEKLFF. Full variable domain (outside the CDR3, taken from reference TRBV5-1 and TRBJ1-4): KAGVTQTPRYLIKTRGQQVTLSCSPISGHRSVSWYQQTPGQGLQFLFEYFSETQRNKGNFPGRFSGRQFSNSRSEMNVSTLELGDSALYLCASSLDPGDYEKLFFGSGTQLSVL.

The rearrangement uses TRBV2 and TRBJ2-3, with D tentatively TRBD2 (5 bases). Between the trimmed V and J ends, which lost 9 bases and 3 bases, there was a span of 13 bases. CDR1 SNHLY and CDR2 FYNNEI come from the germline V gene. CDR3 size: 13 residues. The CDR3: CARSGLGTDTQYF. The CDR3 region has the DNA TGTGCCAGGAGCGGCCTAGGGACAGATACGCAGTATTTT.

The chain joins TRBV27 to TRBJ2-1, with 10 bases that match TRBD1. The CDR3 is 15 amino acids. The trim removed 5 bases at V and 6 bases at J, leaving 7 bases unmatched. Germline V gives CDR1 MNHEY, CDR2 SMNVEV (reference sequence). CDR3 loop: CASSPSDRGFNEQFF. The CDR3 DNA is TGTGCCAGCAGTCCGTCGGACAGGGGGTTCAATGAGCAGTTCTTC.

The chain recombines TRBV6-6 with TRBJ1-4; D gene unclear. The germline V gene encodes CDR1 MNHNY and CDR2 SVGAGI (reference sequence). Trimming took off 4 bases at V and 0 bases at J, with 9 bases between the two ends. The CDR3 totals 15 residues. This CDR3 reads CASSLSQSTNEKLFF. The CDR3 bases are TGTGCCAGCAGTTTATCACAGTCAACTAATGAAAAACTGTTTTTT.

The V and J genes are TRBV18 and TRBJ1-1, with D uncertain. In germline, CDR1 is KGHSH, CDR2 LQKENI. V was clipped by 2 bases and J by 3 bases, with 7 bases between them. The CDR3 is made up of 13 amino acids. The CDR3 bases are TGTGCCAGCTCACCATCACCAGACACTGAAGCTTTCTTT. This gives the protein CASSPSPDTEAFF.

J is TRBJ2-5 and V is TRBV11-2, with 13 bases identical to TRBD2. Unmatched junction bases numbered 15, after V lost 0 bases and J lost 5 bases. The CDR3 totals 20 residues. CDR1 SGHAT and CDR2 FQNNGV come from the germline V gene. The CDR3 sequence is CASSLDSQTSGGAFLETQYF. The DNA for the CDR3 is TGTGCCAGCAGCTTAGATTCCCAAACTAGCGGGGGGGCCTTTCTCGAGACCCAGTACTTC.

The gene calls are TRBV6-1 and TRBJ1-4; D unresolved. The germline gives CDR1 MNHNS, CDR2 SASEGT. The CDR3 runs to 12 residues. With 6 bases removed from V and 4 bases from J, the gap between germline ends came to 6 bases. The CDR3 DNA reads TGTGCCAGCAGCAGCCGTAATGAAAAACTGTTTTTT. Amino acids: CASSSRNEKLFF.

V usage is TRBV18 and J usage is TRBJ2-7, with 8 nucleotides matching TRBD1. The J segment lost 1 base and the V segment lost 1 base, leaving 6 bases of the junction unmatched. This CDR3 contains 16 residues. CDR1 is KGHSH and CDR2 is LQKENI in the germline V gene. Written as DNA, the CDR3 is TGTGCCAGCTCACCACGGCAGGGGGCGCTTTCCTACGAGCAGTACTTC. Amino acid sequence: CASSPRQGALSYEQYF.

The chain recombines TRBV29-1 with TRBJ2-2, with 8 bases that match TRBD2. The V segment lost 5 bases and the J segment 0 bases; nucleotides outside the gene matches: 5. There are 15 residues in the CDR3. CDR1 is SQVTM and CDR2 is ANQGSEA in the germline V gene. CDR3 nucleotide sequence: TGCAGCGTTCTACTAGCGGTGGCGAACACCGGGGAGCTGTTTTTT. Its protein product is CSVLLAVANTGELFF.

The rearrangement joins TRBV7-6 to TRBJ2-1, with D perhaps TRBD2 (6 bases). CDR1 is SGHVS, CDR2 FNYEAQ, per germline. The CDR3 has 14 residues. V lost 8 bases to trimming and J lost 3 bases, with 14 bases between them. This CDR3 is CASRWRGHYNEQFF. CDR3 bases: TGTGCCAGCCGGTGGCGGGGCCACTACAATGAGCAGTTCTTC. The entire variable domain, with the rest obtained from reference TRBV7-6 and TRBJ2-1, is as follows: GAGVSQSPRYKVTKRGQDVALRCDPISGHVSLYWYRQALGQGPEFLTYFNYEAQQDKSGLPNDRFSAERPEGSISTLTIQRTEQRDSAMYRCASRWRGHYNEQFFGPGTRLTVL.

The genes are TRBV10-3 and TRBJ1-1; the D is unclear. The length of the CDR3 is 12 residues. Trimming took 3 bases from V and 4 from J, leaving 6 bases between them. From germline, CDR1 is ENHRY and CDR2 SYGVKD. CDR3 loop: CAISDRSTEAFF. The CDR3 nucleotides read TGTGCCATCAGTGACAGAAGCACTGAAGCTTTCTTT.

The rearrangement links TRBV29-1 to TRBJ2-2; D is perhaps TRBD1 (6 bases). CDR1 is SQVTM, CDR2 ANQGSEA, per germline. This CDR3 comprises 15 residues. The germline V and J ends were trimmed by 6 bases and 0 bases, with 14 bases remaining between them. CDR3 sequence (DNA): TGCAGCGTGAAGGGACACTTCGCGAACACCGGGGAGCTGTTTTTT. It codes for CSVKGHFANTGELFF.

The chain combines TRBV11-3 with TRBJ1-1; perhaps TRBD1 as D (6 bases). The V end was cut by 5 bases, the J end by 4 bases, with 14 bases between. This CDR3 is built from 14 residues. From germline, CDR1 is SGHNT and CDR2 YENEEA. CDR3 DNA sequence: TGTGCCAGCAGCCCATCAGGGGAAGGCACTGAAGCTTTCTTT. This codes for CASSPSGEGTEAFF.